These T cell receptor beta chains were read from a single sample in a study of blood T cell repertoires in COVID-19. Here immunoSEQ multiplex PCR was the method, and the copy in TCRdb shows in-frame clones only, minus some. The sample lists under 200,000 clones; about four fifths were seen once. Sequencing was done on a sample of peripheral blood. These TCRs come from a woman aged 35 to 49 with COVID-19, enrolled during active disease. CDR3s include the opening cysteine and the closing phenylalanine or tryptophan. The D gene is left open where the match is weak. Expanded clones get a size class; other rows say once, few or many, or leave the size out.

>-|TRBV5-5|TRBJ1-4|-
TGTGCCAGCAGCTTGGCGAAGGGGGGGAGAGAGGAAAAACTGTTTTTT
CASSLAKGGREEKLFF
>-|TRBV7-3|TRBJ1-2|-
TGTGCCAGCATCCCGACTGCAACTAACTATGGCTACACCTTC
CASIPTATNYGYTF
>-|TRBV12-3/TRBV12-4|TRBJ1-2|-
TGTGCCAGCAGTTTACGGGGATCCTATGGCTACACCTTC
CASSLRGSYGYTF
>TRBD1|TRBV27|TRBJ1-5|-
TGTGCCAGCAGGATCGGGACAGGCAATCAGCCCCAGCATTTT
CASRIGTGNQPQHF
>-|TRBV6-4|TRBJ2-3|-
TGTGCCAGCAGTGACCAGGGCGGAACAGATACGCAGTATTTT
CASSDQGGTDTQYF
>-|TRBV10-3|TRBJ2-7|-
TGTGCCATCAGTGAGTCGATTAACCAGAGGTCCTACGAGCAGTACTTC
CAISESINQRSYEQYF
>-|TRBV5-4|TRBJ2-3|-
TGTGCCAGCAGCTTGGACCGGTTTAGCACAGATACGCAGTATTTT
CASSLDRFSTDTQYF
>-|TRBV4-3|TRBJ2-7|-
TGCGCCAGCAGCCAAGATGGGGGGTCGATATACGAGCAGTACTTC
CASSQDGGSIYEQYF
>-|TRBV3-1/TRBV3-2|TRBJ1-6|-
TGTGCCAGCAGCCAAGTGCTCATCAAGCCCGATAATTCACCCCTCCACTTT
CASSQVLIKPDNSPLHF
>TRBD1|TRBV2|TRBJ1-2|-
TGTGCCAGCCCTAATACCCGACAGGGACTCTACTATGGCTACACCTTC
CASPNTRQGLYYGYTF
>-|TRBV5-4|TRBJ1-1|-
TGTGCCAGCAGCTTGGTTATGGAGTTAGGAAGGGAAGCTTTCTTT
CASSLVMELGREAFF
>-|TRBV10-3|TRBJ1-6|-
TGTGCCATCAGTGAAAACCCGGGAAGCGTACCCCTCCACTTT
CAISENPGSVPLHF
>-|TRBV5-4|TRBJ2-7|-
TGTGCCAGCAGTCCGGGATCTTTTTACGAGCAGTACTTC
CASSPGSFYEQYF
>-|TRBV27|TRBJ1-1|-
TGTGCCAGCAGTTTCCGGGGTTCTGAAGCTTTCTTT
CASSFRGSEAFF
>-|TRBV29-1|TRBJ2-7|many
TGCAGCGTTGAATTCTCTTACGAGCAGTACTTC
CSVEFSYEQYF
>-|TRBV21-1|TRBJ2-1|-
TGTGCCAGCAGCAAAGTAGAACGGGGGGGCCTGCAGCGGTATGAGCAGTTCTTC
CASSKVERGGLQRYEQFF
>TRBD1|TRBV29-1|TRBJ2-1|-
TGCAGCGTCGCTAAGGGGACAGGGGTAAACGAGCAGTTCTTC
CSVAKGTGVNEQFF
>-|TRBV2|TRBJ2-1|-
TGTGCCAGCAGTCTCTACAATGAGCAGTTCTTC
CASSLYNEQFF
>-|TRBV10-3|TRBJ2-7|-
TGTGCCATCTCCGGGACTTCCTACGAGCAGTACTTC
CAISGTSYEQYF
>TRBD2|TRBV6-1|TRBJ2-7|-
TGTGCCAGCAGTGAATTTTCCGTCGTCTCTAGCGGGGAACTCTACGAGCAGTACTTC
CASSEFSVVSSGELYEQYF
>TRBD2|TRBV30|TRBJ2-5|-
TGTGCCTGGAGTGTAGCGGGGGGACGGGAGACCCAGTACTTC
CAWSVAGGRETQYF
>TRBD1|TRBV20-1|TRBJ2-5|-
TGCAGTGCTAGTTTCCAGGGGGAAGGGACCCAGTACTTC
CSASFQGEGTQYF
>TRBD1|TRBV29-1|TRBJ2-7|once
TGCGCAGCGAACCTCCACAGGGGAAAGTACGAGCAGTACTTC
CAANLHRGKYEQYF
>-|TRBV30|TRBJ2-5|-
TGTGCCTGGTCAGGCGGGGGACATCAAGAGACCCAGTACTTC
CAWSGGGHQETQYF
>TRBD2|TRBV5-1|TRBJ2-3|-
TGCGCCAGCACCCCGGGACTAGCGGGAGGGCATACGCAGTATTTT
CASTPGLAGGHTQYF
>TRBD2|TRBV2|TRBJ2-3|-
TGTGCCAGCTTAGCGGGGACTACAGATACGCAGTATTTT
CASLAGTTDTQYF
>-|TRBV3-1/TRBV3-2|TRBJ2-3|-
TGTGCCAGCAGCCAACTTCCAGATACGCAGTATTTT
CASSQLPDTQYF
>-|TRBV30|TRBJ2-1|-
TGTGCCTGGAGTGGGGGCCCCTACAATGAGCAGTTCTTC
CAWSGGPYNEQFF
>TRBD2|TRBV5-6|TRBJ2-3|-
TGTGCCAGCAGCTTGAGAAGCGGGAGAGGGTCCAGCACAGATACGCAGTATTTT
CASSLRSGRGSSTDTQYF
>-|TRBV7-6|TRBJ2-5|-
TGTGCCAGCAGCTTCGGACAGCAAGAGACCCAGTACTTC
CASSFGQQETQYF
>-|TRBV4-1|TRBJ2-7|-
TGCGCCAGCAGCCAACAGGACTCTTACGAGCAGTACTTC
CASSQQDSYEQYF
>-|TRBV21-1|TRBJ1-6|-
TGTGCCAGCAGGTCTCCCGGGACAGATAATTCACCCCTCCACTTT
CASRSPGTDNSPLHF
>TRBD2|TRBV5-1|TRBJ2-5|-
TGCGCCAGCAGCTCGGCGACTAGCGGAGTCAGGACCCAGTACTTC
CASSSATSGVRTQYF
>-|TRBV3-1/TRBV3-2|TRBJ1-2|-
TGTGCCAGCAGCCAAGAAAGCCCCGGTTCTCCGGGTTATGGCTACACCTTC
CASSQESPGSPGYGYTF
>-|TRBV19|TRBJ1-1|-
TGTGCCAGTAGCCAAACCAAGACAGATAACACTGAAGCTTTCTTT
CASSQTKTDNTEAFF
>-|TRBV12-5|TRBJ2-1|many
TGTGCTAGTGGTTTGTGGGAGAGTTGGCAGACGTACAATGAGCAGTTCTTC
CASGLWESWQTYNEQFF
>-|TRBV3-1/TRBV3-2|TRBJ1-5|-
TGTGCCAGCAGCCAGACAGGAAACAATCAGCCCCAGCATTTT
CASSQTGNNQPQHF
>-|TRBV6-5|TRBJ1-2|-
TGTGCCAGCAGTTTGTGGGGGGTTCAAGGCTACACCTTC
CASSLWGVQGYTF
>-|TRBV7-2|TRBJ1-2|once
TGTGCCAGCAGCCCGGGGGGGGGCAACTATGGCTACACCTTC
CASSPGGGNYGYTF
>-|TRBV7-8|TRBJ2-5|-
TGTGCCAGCAGCCCCCCGACGAGGCGGGAGACCCAGTACTTC
CASSPPTRRETQYF
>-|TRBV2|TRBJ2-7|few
TGTGCCAGCAGCAAACAGGGAACGGCATACGAGCAGTACTTC
CASSKQGTAYEQYF
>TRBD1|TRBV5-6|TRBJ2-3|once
TGTGCCAGCAGCTTGGGACAGGGGCTAAGGACAGATACGCAGTATTTT
CASSLGQGLRTDTQYF
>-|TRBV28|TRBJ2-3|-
TGTGCCAGCAGCCCAACGGCGGTTCTAAGCACAGATACGCAGTATTTT
CASSPTAVLSTDTQYF
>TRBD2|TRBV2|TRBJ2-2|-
TGTGCCAGCAGTGGGACTAGCGGGAACACCGGGGAGCTGTTTTTT
CASSGTSGNTGELFF
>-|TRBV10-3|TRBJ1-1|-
TGTGCCATCCGTGTCTCGGAGACAGGAAACACTGAAGCTTTCTTT
CAIRVSETGNTEAFF
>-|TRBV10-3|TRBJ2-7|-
TGTGCCATCAGTGAAAGCAGGGACGAGCAGTACTTC
CAISESRDEQYF
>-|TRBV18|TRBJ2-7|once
TGTGCCAGCTCAGCTACACGGGATTTGGAGCAGTACTTC
CASSATRDLEQYF
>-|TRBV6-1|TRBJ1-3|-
TGTGCCAGCAGTGAGATGGCAGGTACTGGAAACACCATATATTTT
CASSEMAGTGNTIYF
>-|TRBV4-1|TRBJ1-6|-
TGCGCCAGCAGCCAAGGGGGGGGCCGTAGGATGAATTCACCCCTCCACTTT
CASSQGGGRRMNSPLHF
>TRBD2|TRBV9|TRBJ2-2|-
TGTGCCAGCAGCGTGGGTAGCGGGGGGGCCATCGGGGAGCTGTTTTTT
CASSVGSGGAIGELFF
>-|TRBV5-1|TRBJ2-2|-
TGCGCCTCCACAGACACCGGGGAGCTGTTTTTT
CASTDTGELFF